The T cell receptor (beta chain) described here comes from a study of blood T cell repertoires in COVID-19. Study as a whole: Donors in the United States, Italy and Spain gave samples during acute or convalescent COVID-19. PBMCs, B-cell-depleted T cells, or T cells provided the cDNA or gDNA that made up the material.

V lost 2 bases, J lost 6 bases, and 6 bases stayed unmatched. The CDR3 runs 16 residues. CDR1 and CDR2 from the germline V gene are SGHRS and YFSETQ. Generated by immunoSEQ multiplex PCR, the TCRdb table keeps only in-frame clones and is missing some. This sample has roughly 84,000 clones; roughly 80% occur once, and the top ten carry roughly 4.2%. The chain carries TRBV5-1 and TRBJ2-3; 13 positions agree with TRBD2. The clonotype was recovered from a woman in her 50s with acute or convalescent COVID-19. Sequenced input: peripheral blood. The CDR3 sequence is CASSFGLAGAGDTQYF. The CDR3 nucleotides are TGCGCCAGCAGCTTCGGACTAGCGGGGGCGGGGGATACGCAGTATTTT. Full variable domain (remainder filled in from reference TRBV5-1 and TRBJ2-3): KAGVTQTPRYLIKTRGQQVTLSCSPISGHRSVSWYQQTPGQGLQFLFEYFSETQRNKGNFPGRFSGRQFSNSRSEMNVSTLELGDSALYLCASSFGLAGAGDTQYFGPGTRLTVL.